This TCR beta chain was found in a study of immune cell composition in non-small cell lung cancer. Study-level results: Tumour-reactive clones were not shown to match dominant in vivo tumour clones.

A remark on this clone: Its specificity is not known.

TCRdb's table, derived via immunoSEQ multiplex PCR, lists solely in-frame clones and lacks some. Of under 4,000 clones in the sample, around 79% are singletons; the top ten hold 10% to 15%. The normal lung sample lay at least 3 cm, and maximally far, from the tumour. With V trimmed by 4 bases and J by 2 bases, 4 bases remained unmatched. The CDR3 covers 16 residues. The germline gives CDR1 SGHRS, CDR2 YFSETQ. The sequencing sample was made of non-adjacent lung tissue. The TCR sequence derives from a human donor with non-small cell lung cancer. The donor label of this sample is uncertain. The chain recombines TRBV5-1 with TRBJ2-2; 11 nucleotides align to TRBD2. The CDR3 region is CASSQGLAVNTGELFF. The CDR3 DNA reads as TGCGCCAGCAGCCAGGGACTAGCGGTCAACACCGGGGAGCTGTTTTTT.